The clone carrying this TCR beta chain was detected ten times or more. Its antigen is undetermined. The CDR3 spans 14 residues. The junction had 7 bases not matched to a gene; V was cut back by 5 bases and J by 7 bases. CDR1 and CDR2 from the germline V gene are LGHNA and YNFKEQ. With 10-nucleotide random UMIs included, cDNA was synthesized by 5'RACE. From 15-18 subjects, each sequencing run yielded over 180 million TCR-beta sequences. TCRdb re-analysed the 5' RACE reads in MiXCR, keeping a single row per CDR3 protein. The table includes some 60,000 distinct CDR3 sequences, about 8.9% detected once. This entry belongs to a study of neurological immune-mediated disorders. As to time point: longitudinal time-point 2. PBMCs stored at -80 C, numbering 2 million, were the origin of the unsorted libraries. The study's findings and limits: The level of TCR clonal expansion was highest in patients with HTLV-1-associated myelopathy and lowest in multiple sclerosis, where it fell below the level seen in healthy controls.

This clonotype was obtained from a man in his thirties or forties in good health. The rearrangement uses TRBV4-2 and TRBJ2-2, with TRBD2 matching over 7 bases. Sample: PBMCs. Written as DNA, the CDR3 is TGTGCCAGCAGCTCCGCAACGGGAGGCGGGGAGCTGTTTTTT. It yields the protein CASSSATGGGELFF.